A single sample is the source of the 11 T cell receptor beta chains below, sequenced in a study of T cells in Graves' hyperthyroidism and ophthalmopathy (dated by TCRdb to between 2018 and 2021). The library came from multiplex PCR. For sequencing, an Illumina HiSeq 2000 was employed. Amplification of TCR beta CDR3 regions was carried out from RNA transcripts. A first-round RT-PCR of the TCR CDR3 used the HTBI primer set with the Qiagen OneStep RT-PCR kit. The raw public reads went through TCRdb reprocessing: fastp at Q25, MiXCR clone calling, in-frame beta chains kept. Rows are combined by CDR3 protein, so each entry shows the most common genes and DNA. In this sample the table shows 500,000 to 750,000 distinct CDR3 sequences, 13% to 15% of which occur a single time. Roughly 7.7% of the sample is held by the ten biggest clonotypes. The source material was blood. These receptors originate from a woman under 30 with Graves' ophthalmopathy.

The DNA for the CDR3 is TGTGCCACCAGTGACCCCCGACAGGGGAACTATGGCTACACCTTC. Protein sequence: CATSDPRQGNYGYTF. This chain connects TRBV24-1 to TRBJ1-2, with 8 bases identical to TRBD1. The J segment lost 2 bases and the V segment lost 4 bases, leaving 5 bases of the junction unmatched. CDR3 length: 15 residues. Germline CDR1 reads KGHDR; CDR2 reads SFDVKD.

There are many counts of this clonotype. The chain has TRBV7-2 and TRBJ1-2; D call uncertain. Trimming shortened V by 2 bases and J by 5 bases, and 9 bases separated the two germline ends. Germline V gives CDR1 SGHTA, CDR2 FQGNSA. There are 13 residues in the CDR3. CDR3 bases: TGTGCCAGCAGCTTAAGTCAGCGATATGGCTACACCTTC. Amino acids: CASSLSQRYGYTF.

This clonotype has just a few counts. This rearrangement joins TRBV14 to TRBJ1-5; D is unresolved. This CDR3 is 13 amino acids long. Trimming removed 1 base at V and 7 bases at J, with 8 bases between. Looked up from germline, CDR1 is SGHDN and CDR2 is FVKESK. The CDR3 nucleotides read TGTGCCAGCAGCCAAGGGGCGAACCAGCCCCAGCATTTT. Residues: CASSQGANQPQHF.

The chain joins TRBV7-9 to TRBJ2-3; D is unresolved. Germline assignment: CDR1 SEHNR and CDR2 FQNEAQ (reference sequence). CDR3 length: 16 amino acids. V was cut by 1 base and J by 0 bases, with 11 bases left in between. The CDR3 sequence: CASSLVSWASTDTQYF. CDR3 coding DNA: TGTGCCAGCAGCTTAGTCTCCTGGGCTAGCACAGATACGCAGTATTTT.

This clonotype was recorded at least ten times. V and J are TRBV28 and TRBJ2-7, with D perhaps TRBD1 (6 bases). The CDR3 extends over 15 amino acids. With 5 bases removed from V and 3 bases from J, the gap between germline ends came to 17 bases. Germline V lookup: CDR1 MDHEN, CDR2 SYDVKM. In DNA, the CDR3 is TGTGCCAGCAGTCAAGCAGGGGCCCTAAACTACGAGCAGTACTTC. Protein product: CASSQAGALNYEQYF.

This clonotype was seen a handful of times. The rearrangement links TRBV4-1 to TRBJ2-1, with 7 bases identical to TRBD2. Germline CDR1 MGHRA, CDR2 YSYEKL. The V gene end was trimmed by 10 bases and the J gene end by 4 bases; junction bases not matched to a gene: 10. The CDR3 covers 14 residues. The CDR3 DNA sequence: TGCGCCACCCGGGGGGACCCAACATACAATGAGCAGTTCTTC. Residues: CATRGDPTYNEQFF.

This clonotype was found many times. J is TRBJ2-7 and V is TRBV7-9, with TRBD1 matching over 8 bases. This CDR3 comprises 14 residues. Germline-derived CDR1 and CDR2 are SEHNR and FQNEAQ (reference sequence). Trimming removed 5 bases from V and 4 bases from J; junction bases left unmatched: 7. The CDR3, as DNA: TGTGCCAGCAGCAAGCCAGGGGGCGGGTACGAGCAGTACTTC. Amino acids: CASSKPGGGYEQYF.

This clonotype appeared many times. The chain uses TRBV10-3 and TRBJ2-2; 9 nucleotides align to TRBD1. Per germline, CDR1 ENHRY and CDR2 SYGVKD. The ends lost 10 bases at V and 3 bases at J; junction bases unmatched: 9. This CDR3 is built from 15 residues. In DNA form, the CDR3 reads TGTGCCACTCAGTGGGACAGGGAATACACCGGGGAGCTGTTTTTT. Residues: CATQWDREYTGELFF.

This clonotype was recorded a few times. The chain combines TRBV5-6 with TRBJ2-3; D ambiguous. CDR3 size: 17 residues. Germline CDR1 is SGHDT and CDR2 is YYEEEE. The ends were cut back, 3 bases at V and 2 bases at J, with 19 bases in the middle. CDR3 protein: CASSSSLFSAVTDTQYF. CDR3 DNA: TGTGCCAGCAGCTCCTCCCTTTTCAGCGCCGTCACAGATACGCAGTATTTT. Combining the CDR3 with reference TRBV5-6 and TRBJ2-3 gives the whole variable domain DAGVTQSPTHLIKTRGQQVTLRCSPKSGHDTVSWYQQALGQGPQFIFQYYEEEERQRGNFPDRFSGHQFPNYSSELNVNALLLGDSALYLCASSSSLFSAVTDTQYFGPGTRLTVL.

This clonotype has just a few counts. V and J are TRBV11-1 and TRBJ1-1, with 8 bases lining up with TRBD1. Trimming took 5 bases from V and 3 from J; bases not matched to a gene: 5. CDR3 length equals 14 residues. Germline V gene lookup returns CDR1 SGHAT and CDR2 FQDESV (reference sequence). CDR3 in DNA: TGTGCCAGCAGCGCAGACAGGGGTGACACTGAAGCTTTCTTT. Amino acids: CASSADRGDTEAFF.

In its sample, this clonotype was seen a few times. The CDR3, as DNA: TGTGCCAGCAGCTTATCGTGGGGGAACACCGGGGAGCTGTTTTTT. Amino acid sequence: CASSLSWGNTGELFF. The chain has TRBV7-3 and TRBJ2-2; D gene unclear. The CDR3 is 15 residues long. The V end lost 2 bases, the J end lost 1 base, and 8 bases lay between the germline ends. Germline CDR1 and CDR2: SGHTA and FQGTGA.